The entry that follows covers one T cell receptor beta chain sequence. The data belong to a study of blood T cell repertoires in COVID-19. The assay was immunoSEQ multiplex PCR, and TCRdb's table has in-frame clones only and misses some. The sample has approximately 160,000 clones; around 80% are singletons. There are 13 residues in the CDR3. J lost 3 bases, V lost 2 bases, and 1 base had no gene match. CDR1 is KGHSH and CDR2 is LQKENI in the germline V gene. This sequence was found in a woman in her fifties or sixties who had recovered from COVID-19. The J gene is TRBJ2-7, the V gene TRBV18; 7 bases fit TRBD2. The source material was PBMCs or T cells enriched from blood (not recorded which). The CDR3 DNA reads TGTGCCAGCTCACCAGGGGAGGGCTACGAGCAGTACTTC. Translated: CASSPGEGYEQYF.